Here is one TCR beta chain with its context. Its antigen is currently unknown. The sample is drawn from a study of Ad26.COV2.S vaccination and SARS-CoV-2 variants. Study context: Trial arm assignment for the donor was COV1001 Ad26.COV2.S. Study results and caveats: Relative to placebo recipients, vaccine recipients exhibited elevated spike-specific TCR breadth. Spike-specific CD8+ and CD4+ T cell responses reportedly showed substantial breadth after vaccination.

CDR3 length: 14 amino acids. V was pared by 0 bases and J by 4 bases, with 9 bases between. The germline gives CDR1 SGDLS, CDR2 YYNGEE. Sample treatment: about 20 received Ad26.COV2.S at low or high dose, single or two shots; roughly five received placebo; per-sample allocation not given. Collection of the samples took place on day 63 after the first injection of vaccine or placebo. Clones were read by immunoSEQ multiplex PCR, and TCRdb kept only the in-frame ones, dropping some. The sample has nearly 400,000 clones; around 91% are singletons. The material sequenced was peripheral blood, taken in a trial of Ad26.COV2.S vaccine versus placebo. The TCR originated in a person between 18 and 60 years old who received the Ad26.COV2.S COVID-19 vaccine or a placebo. The chain combines TRBV9 with TRBJ2-3; D gene ambiguous. The CDR3 is CASSVGEYPDTQYF. CDR3 DNA sequence: TGTGCCAGCAGCGTAGGTGAATACCCAGATACGCAGTATTTT.